The 17 T cell receptor beta chains below all came from one sample that was sequenced in a study of low-dose radiotherapy and immunotherapy resistance in tumors. The time point: after trial treatment. The treatment here: LDRT plus nivolumab, ipilimumab, low-dose cyclophosphamide and aspirin (RACIN trial). cDNA synthesis used a TRAV/TRBV-specific primer set for both chains. TCR amplification ran roughly 20 PCR cycles using constant-region and V-primer adapter primers. MiXCR was run by TCRdb on the reads, yielding one entry per CDR3 protein. Among around 58,000 distinct CDR3 sequences listed, 20% to 25% were seen once. Material: PBMCs, obtained after low-dose radiotherapy plus immunotherapy. These receptor sequences come from a male donor with prostate cancer.

This clonotype was recorded at least ten times. V usage is TRBV19 and J usage is TRBJ2-1; 8 bases fit TRBD2. V lost 8 bases, J lost 9 bases, and 9 bases stayed unmatched. Germline V lookup: CDR1 LNHDA, CDR2 SQIVND (reference sequence). The CDR3 covers 13 residues. This CDR3 is CASSGGALFEQFF. Written as DNA, the CDR3 is TGTGCCAGTTCCGGGGGGGCCCTGTTTGAGCAGTTCTTC. Together with reference TRBV19 and TRBJ2-1, the CDR3 gives the full variable domain: DGGITQSPKYLFRKEGQNVTLSCEQNLNHDAMYWYRQDPGQGLRLIYYSQIVNDFQKGDIAEGYSVSREKKESFPLTVTSAQKNPTAFYLCASSGGALFEQFFGPGTRLTVL.

This clonotype was counted at least ten times. The rearrangement uses TRBV7-9 and TRBJ2-2; the match to TRBD1 covers 7 bases. CDR1 SEHNR and CDR2 FQNEAQ come from the germline V gene (reference sequence). After removal of 7 bases from V and 6 bases from J, the junction contained 11 bases not matched to a gene. This CDR3 region has 15 residues. This chain's CDR3 is CASIGTATSAGELFF. DNA for the CDR3: TGTGCCAGCATCGGGACAGCGACCTCGGCCGGGGAGCTGTTTTTT.

This clonotype was seen ten or more times. Here the CDR3 DNA reads TGTGCCAGCAGCACTAAGGTCGGACCCGGGGGGGAGACCCAGTACTTC. This gives the protein CASSTKVGPGGETQYF. The chain links TRBV21-1 to TRBJ2-5; the tabulated D call, TRBD1, remains unverified against the DNA. TRBV21-1 is a recognized pseudogene. The CDR3 spans 16 residues.

This clonotype was detected ten times or more. V is TRBV19 and J is TRBJ2-1, with 8 nucleotides matching TRBD1. The germline gives CDR1 LNHDA, CDR2 SQIVND (reference sequence). The CDR3 is 14 residues long. Trimming removed 7 bases from V and 5 bases from J; junction bases left unmatched: 7. DNA of the CDR3: TGTGCCAGTATCAAGGACAGGGCCCACAATGAGCAGTTCTTC. Translating gives CASIKDRAHNEQFF.

A remark on this clonotype: A much larger clone lies one base from this, so it may be a read error. V usage is TRBV20-1 and J usage is TRBJ1-1; D is unclear. Germline V gives CDR1 DFQATT, CDR2 SNEGSKA (reference sequence). V lost 5 bases and J 3 bases, leaving 16 bases between the germline ends. The length of the CDR3 is 14 residues. The CDR3 bases are TGCAGTGCTGTCGAGACCGCCTGGGACACTGAAGCTTTCTTT. Translating it yields CSAVETAWDTEAFF.

Many counts were recorded for this clonotype. The chain carries TRBV6-5 and TRBJ1-5, with 9 bases fitting TRBD1. Germline V CDR1 and CDR2: MNHEY, SVGAGI. CDR3 size: 14 residues. Trimming cost V 4 bases and J 4 bases; bases outside gene matches: 2. CDR3 residues: CASSWGQGNQPQHF. DNA of the CDR3: TGTGCCAGCAGTTGGGGACAGGGTAATCAGCCCCAGCATTTT.

With regard to this clonotype: Given a far larger clone just one base away, this is likely a sequencing read error. V gene TRBV6-2 or TRBV6-3 combines with J gene TRBJ2-1; a weak D match, TRBD1 (6 bases). There are 17 residues in the CDR3. Trimming took off 2 bases at V and 10 bases at J, with 24 bases between the two ends. The germline V gene has CDR1 MNHEY and CDR2 SVGEGT. The CDR3 loop is CASSYLRGQTRRYEQFF. The CDR3 region has the DNA TGTGCCAGCAGTTACCTCAGAGGACAGACGAGGCGCTACGAGCAGTTCTTC.

This clonotype was picked up many times. This rearrangement joins TRBV27 to TRBJ1-6; 7 bases align to TRBD1. This CDR3 region has 18 residues. From germline, CDR1 is MNHEY and CDR2 SMNVEV (reference sequence). J was trimmed by 4 bases and V by 5 bases; bases with no gene match: 14. CDR3 residues: CASSKTGTAQPYNSPLHF. As DNA, the CDR3 is TGTGCCAGCAGTAAGACCGGGACAGCCCAGCCTTATAATTCACCCCTCCACTTT.

This clonotype was observed many times. The genes are TRBV7-2 and TRBJ1-2; 9 positions agree with TRBD1. CDR3 length: 14 amino acids. Per germline, CDR1 SGHTA and CDR2 FQGNSA. J gave up 4 bases and V 4 bases, and 4 bases lay outside the gene matches. The CDR3 DNA is TGTGCCAGCAGCTCGCAGACAGGGGGCTATGGCTACACCTTC. Amino acid sequence: CASSSQTGGYGYTF.

Ten or more counts support this clonotype. This rearrangement joins TRBV5-1 to TRBJ2-1; D is uncertain. This CDR3 spans 11 amino acids. The germline gives CDR1 SGHRS, CDR2 YFSETQ. V was pared by 0 bases and J by 14 bases, with 9 bases between. DNA for the CDR3: TGCGCCAGCAGCTTGGGGAGTATGGAGTTCTTC. It encodes CASSLGSMEFF.

This clonotype showed up just once. Since a far larger clone is one base different, this is likely a read error. The genes are TRBV12-3 or TRBV12-4 and TRBJ2-1; 10 nucleotides align to TRBD2. The V gene end was trimmed by 6 bases and the J gene end by 10 bases; junction bases not matched to a gene: 15. The CDR3 loop spans 16 amino acids. The CDR3 loop is CASSSLAGAYPNEQFF. CDR3 nucleotide sequence: TGTGCCAGCAGCTCGCTAGCGGGGGCCTACCCGAACGAGCAGTTCTTC.

This clonotype was seen ten or more times. This sequence joins TRBV5-1 and TRBJ1-2, with TRBD1 as a possible D gene (6 bases). Germline CDR1 and CDR2: SGHRS and YFSETQ. This CDR3 is 15 amino acids long. Trimming stripped 0 bases from V and 6 bases from J, with 15 bases between. The DNA of the CDR3 is TGCGCCAGCAGCTTGGAGGGGCCTGGACAGAATGGCTACACCTTC. Amino acids: CASSLEGPGQNGYTF.

This clonotype occurred many times. The V gene is TRBV3-1, the J gene TRBJ2-2; TRBD1 might be the D (5 bases). The germline V gene has CDR1 LGHDT and CDR2 YNNKEL (reference sequence). The CDR3 is 12 residues long. Trimming pared 6 bases from V and 5 bases from J, leaving 7 bases between. CDR3 loop: CASRSGTGELFF. The CDR3 nucleotides read TGTGCCAGCAGGTCAGGGACCGGGGAGCTGTTTTTT.

Many counts were recorded for this clonotype. The rearrangement joins TRBV29-1 to TRBJ2-7; possibly TRBD1 for D (6 bases). Germline V gives CDR1 SQVTM, CDR2 ANQGSEA. Trimming stripped 1 base from V and 6 bases from J, with 13 bases between. The CDR3 has 13 amino acids. CDR3 sequence (DNA): TGCAGCGTTGAAGTTTACAGGGTCGGCGAGCAGTACTTC. Protein sequence: CSVEVYRVGEQYF.

This clonotype was found many times. The chain has TRBV29-1 and TRBJ2-5; D is unresolved. Germline V gene sequence: CDR1 SQVTM, CDR2 ANQGSEA. This CDR3 is built from 14 residues. Trimming stripped 0 bases from V and 9 bases from J, with 17 bases between. This chain's CDR3 is CSVEDRLTKSPQYF. The CDR3 DNA follows: TGCAGCGTTGAAGATCGATTAACCAAGAGTCCCCAGTACTTC.

This clonotype was counted many times. The chain has TRBV28 and TRBJ1-1; no firm D call. This CDR3 is 14 amino acids long. Trimming took off 8 bases at V and 0 bases at J, with 13 bases between the two ends. Looked up from germline, CDR1 is MDHEN and CDR2 is SYDVKM. The CDR3 DNA is TGTGCCAGCCCAGACCGACTCATGAACACTGAAGCTTTCTTT. Amino acid sequence: CASPDRLMNTEAFF. The full variable domain, rest sourced from reference TRBV28 and TRBJ1-1, is DVKVTQSSRYLVKRTGEKVFLECVQDMDHENMFWYRQDPGLGLRLIYFSYDVKMKEKGDIPEGYSVSREKKERFSLILESASTNQTSMYLCASPDRLMNTEAFFGQGTRLTVV.

The table lists this clonotype with many counts. The CDR3 nucleotides are TGCAGTGCTTCGACTAGCGGGGGCACAGATACGCAGTATTTT. Translated, it gives CSASTSGGTDTQYF. The V gene is TRBV20-1, the J gene TRBJ2-3; 11 bases agree with TRBD2. V was clipped by 5 bases and J by 1 base; unmatched bases: 2. CDR3 size: 14 residues. Germline V CDR1 and CDR2: DFQATT, SNEGSKA (reference sequence).